A single sample is the source of the 16 T cell receptor beta chains below, sequenced in a study of tumor-infiltrating lymphocytes in primary liver carcinoma. Unsorted bulk tissue, about 17-34 mg of it, served as the source for co-extraction of RNA and DNA. A constant-region primer primed TCR beta cDNA synthesis from about 550 ng of total RNA. Library construction for TCR beta comprised three nested multiplex PCR rounds performed with slightly modified ARM-PCR. The first two PCR rounds, around 10 cycles each, used TRBV1-TRBV30 forward primers and a C-beta reverse primer. Via MiXCR, TCRdb re-called the multiplex PCR reads, giving one row per CDR3 protein. Of 60,000 or so distinct CDR3 sequences listed, about two thirds are singletons. The sequencing sample was made of liver tumor tissue from sampling region 2. Specified subset: tumor region T2, inferior pole. The receptor set was obtained from a middle-aged man with primary liver carcinoma and hepatitis B virus infection.

Comments on this clonotype: Being one base from a much bigger clone, this may be a read error. This rearrangement joins TRBV5-1 to TRBJ2-6, with D tentatively TRBD1 (6 bases). The CDR3 is 18 amino acids. Germline loops: CDR1 SGHRS, CDR2 YFSETQ. The DNA for the CDR3 is TGCGCCAGCACCTTGGGGGCCGGTATAACCTCTGGGGCCAACGTCCTGACTTTC. It translates to CASTLGAGITSGANVLTF. Supplemented by reference TRBV5-1 and TRBJ2-6, the full variable domain reads KAGVTQTPRYLIKTRGQQVTLSCSPISGHRSVSWYQQTPGQGLQFLFEYFSETQRNKGNFPGRFSGRQFSNSRSEMNVSTLELGDSALYLCASTLGAGITSGANVLTFGAGSRLTVL.

Only one count was recorded for this clonotype. Since no conserved phenylalanine or tryptophan closes the CDR3, a read error is the likely cause. The CDR3 here is CASSFVGVEGQYY. The CDR3, as DNA: TGTGCCAGCAGTTTTGTAGGGGTGGAGGGGCAGTACTAC. V is TRBV12-3 or TRBV12-4 and J is TRBJ2-7, with D perhaps TRBD2 (6 bases). Trimming stripped 3 bases from V and 9 bases from J, with 15 bases between. This CDR3 comprises 13 residues.

A word on this clonotype: This may arise from a read error, as a much more abundant clone is one base away. As the CDR3 is not closed by the conserved phenylalanine or tryptophan, this likely results from a read error. This sequence joins TRBV12-3 or TRBV12-4 and TRBJ2-5, with D unresolved. V was clipped by 0 bases and J by 5 bases, with 4 bases between them. This CDR3 region has 12 residues. CDR3 residues: CASSLARETQYY. CDR3 coding DNA: TGTGCCAGCAGTTTAGCGCGGGAGACCCAGTACTAC.

As for this clonotype: The germline gene is not matched at one end of the junction; a read error may be the cause. The gene calls are TRBV11-2 and TRBJ2-1, with TRBD1 matching over 7 bases. CDR3 length: 12 amino acids. Germline lookup yields CDR1 SGHAT and CDR2 FQNNGV. The CDR3 spells CARSSTGIAQFF. CDR3 nucleotides: TGTGCCAGGAGCTCGACAGGGATTGCGCAGTTCTTC.

J is TRBJ1-2 and V is TRBV6-2 or TRBV6-3; 7 bases are a match to TRBD1. Trimming cost V 10 bases and J 3 bases; bases outside gene matches: 5. The CDR3 runs 12 residues. CDR1 is MNHEY, CDR2 SVGEGT, per germline. CDR3 nucleotides: TGTGCCAACAGGGGAGACGACTATGGCTACACCTTC. It encodes CANRGDDYGYTF.

Concerning this clonotype: This CDR3 fails to terminate in the conserved phenylalanine or tryptophan, so it likely reflects a read error. The chain employs TRBV6-2 or TRBV6-3 and TRBJ2-3; unclear D gene. The CDR3 extends over 13 amino acids. CDR1 MNHEY and CDR2 SVGEGT come from the germline V gene. CDR3 in DNA: TGCGCCAGCGATTGGGGTAGCACAGATACGCAGTATATT. Protein: CASDWGSTDTQYI.

The V gene is TRBV4-1, the J gene TRBJ2-3; 9 bases are shared with TRBD2. The V gene's germline CDR1 is MGHRA and CDR2 YSYEKL. J gave up 6 bases and V 3 bases, and 16 bases lay outside the gene matches. This CDR3 spans 18 amino acids. This CDR3 is CASSQNIALAGLTDTQYF. CDR3 sequence (DNA): TGCGCCAGCAGCCAGAACATTGCCCTAGCGGGACTCACTGATACGCAGTATTTT.

The V call is TRBV5-5, the J call TRBJ2-1; D is possibly TRBD1 (6 bases). CDR1 and CDR2 (germline): SGHKS, YYEKEE (reference sequence). The CDR3 spans 15 residues. The DNA for the CDR3 is TGTTTCAGCACCCCTGAACAGGGTTCCTACAATGAGCAGTTCTTC. It codes for CFSTPEQGSYNEQFF.

To note about this clonotype: An end of the junction differs from the germline gene, which may be a read error. The rearrangement links TRBV11-2 to TRBJ2-5; 8 positions match TRBD2. This CDR3 contains 16 residues. Germline values: CDR1 SGHAT, CDR2 FQNNGV. CDR3: CASNQTPGGGKKTQHF. CDR3 bases: TGTGCCAGCAACCAGACTCCTGGCGGGGGGAAAAAGACCCAGCACTTC.

This clonotype was detected many times. The chain combines TRBV7-9 with TRBJ2-5; D gene uncertain. Germline V gene sequence: CDR1 SEHNR, CDR2 FQNEAQ (reference sequence). CDR3 length equals 14 residues. V lost 5 bases and J lost 3, with 13 bases in between. The CDR3 region has the DNA TGTGCCAGCAGCCCGGAGCTATCGGAAGAGACCCAGTACTTC. Its protein is CASSPELSEETQYF. The full variable domain, completed using reference TRBV7-9 and TRBJ2-5, is DTGVSQNPRHKITKRGQNVTFRCDPISEHNRLYWYRQTLGQGPEFLTYFQNEAQLEKSRLLSDRFSAERPKGSFSTLEIQRTEQGDSAMYLCASSPELSEETQYFGPGTRLLVL.

A single count supports this clonotype. The chain couples TRBV5-5 to TRBJ1-1; D is unclear. In germline, CDR1 is SGHKS, CDR2 YYEKEE (reference sequence). Trimming stripped 4 bases from V and 3 bases from J, with 16 bases between. This CDR3 has 15 residues. CDR3 DNA sequence: TGTGCCAGCAGCCATGACGATGAGCGGTACACTGAAGCTTTCTTT. It is translated as CASSHDDERYTEAFF.

Note on this clonotype: Since a much larger clone is just one base distant, this may be a read error. The J gene is TRBJ1-2, the V gene TRBV5-1; D is perhaps TRBD1 (5 bases). The V end lost 0 bases, the J end lost 10 bases, and 16 bases lay between the germline ends. The CDR3 loop spans 14 amino acids. Per the germline V gene, CDR1 is SGHRS and CDR2 is YFSETQ. The CDR3 region has the DNA TGCGCCAGCAGCTTGGCTCCCTCAGGGTCTGACTACACCTTC. As protein: CASSLAPSGSDYTF. The variable domain in full, with the rest retrieved from reference TRBV5-1 and TRBJ1-2, is KAGVTQTPRYLIKTRGQQVTLSCSPISGHRSVSWYQQTPGQGLQFLFEYFSETQRNKGNFPGRFSGRQFSNSRSEMNVSTLELGDSALYLCASSLAPSGSDYTFGSGTRLTVV.

Concerning this clonotype itself: Because it lacks the conserved phenylalanine or tryptophan at the end, this CDR3 is likely a read error. It is unclear where the CDR3 begins or ends on the DNA, so no DNA is shown, and the CDR3 is as TCRdb lists it. This CDR3 reads CASSEQGDLHSAHHL. The chain is built from TRBV6-1 and TRBJ1-5; the table's TRBD1 call for D was not verified on the DNA. CDR1 is MNHNS, CDR2 SASEGT, per germline. The CDR3 adds up to 15 amino acids, both ends counted.

In the case of this clonotype: In this CDR3 the conserved last residue, phenylalanine or tryptophan, is missing, so a read error is likely. The chain couples TRBV11-2 to TRBJ2-5; D might be TRBD2 (6 bases). Trimming cost V 5 bases and J 3 bases, with 19 bases left between them. The CDR3 runs 16 residues. Germline values: CDR1 SGHAT, CDR2 FQNNGV. CDR3 amino acids: CASSQIPDGGKETQYV. CDR3 sequence (DNA): TGTGCCAGCAGCCAAATTCCTGACGGGGGTAAAGAGACCCAGTACGTC.

With regard to this clonotype: A junction boundary mismatches the germline segment, possibly from a read error. The V call is TRBV4-2, the J call TRBJ2-2, with D maybe TRBD1 (5 bases). Germline CDR1 and CDR2: LGHNA and YNFKEQ. CDR3 length: 13 amino acids. Here the CDR3 DNA reads TGTACCAGCAGCCAAGGGGCTGCCGGGGAGCTGTTTTTT. Protein sequence: CTSSQGAAGELFF.

The J gene is TRBJ2-7, the V gene TRBV12-3 or TRBV12-4; TRBD2 agrees at 7 bases. The CDR3 is 16 residues long. With 6 bases clipped from V and 5 bases from J, the junction kept 16 bases outside the gene matches. Here the CDR3 reads CASSFGLVGWFHEQYF. The CDR3 DNA is TGTGCCAGCAGCTTTGGACTAGTGGGATGGTTCCACGAGCAGTACTTC.